The 22 T cell receptor delta chains given below trace back to one sample, sequenced in a study of DNA immune sequencing with unique molecular identifiers. All 8 TRDV and 4 TRDJ genes were targeted in 32-plex amplification of genomic DNA. In roughly 3 barcoding PCR cycles, molecules received a 12-nucleotide UMI, then adapter PCR followed. TCRdb used CATT to re-call clones from the multiplex PCR reads. Of under 3,000 delta-chain clones listed, 13% to 15% were seen once; the top ten hold 22%. Sequencing used gamma-delta T cells from PBMCs. These receptors all come from a human donor in good health.

Comment on this clone: This likely traces to a read error, being one base from a far larger clone. The rearrangement uses TRDV2 and TRDJ1, with 7 bases lining up with TRDD3. TCRdb supplies no J gene; here it was assigned by aligning the nucleotide sequence to germline. CDR1 and CDR2 (germline): GEAIGNYY, EKD. The CDR3 loop spans 17 amino acids. J was trimmed by 1 base and V by 3 bases; bases with no gene match: 13. CDR3 nucleotide sequence: TGTGCCTGTGACGCCCTTTCTGGGGGTATAAGCACCGATAAACTCATCTTT. Encoded protein: CACDALSGGISTDKLIF.

Remarks on this clone: This is likely an artifact of a read error, given a far larger clone one base away. This chain uses TRDV2 with TRDJ1; 7 bases are shared with TRDD3. CDR1 GEAIGNYY and CDR2 EKD come from the germline V gene. V was pared by 0 bases and J by 4 bases, with 16 bases of the junction left unmatched. The CDR3 spans 18 residues. CDR3: CACDTVGTGEYLNDKLIF. In DNA, the CDR3 is TGTGCCTGTGACACCGTTGGTACTGGGGAATACCTGAACGATAAACTCATCTTT.

This clone turned up a few times. A much larger clone is a single base away; this may be a read error. Other DNA sequences in this sample translate to the same CDR3. The chain joins TRDV2 to TRDJ1; 13 bases agree with TRDD3. The CDR3 has 19 residues. CDR1 is GEAIGNYY, CDR2 EKD, per germline. The ends lost 7 bases at V and 0 bases at J; junction bases unmatched: 16. This CDR3 reads CACDPLGLGDTPDTDKLIF. DNA of the CDR3: TGTGCCTGCGACCCCCTAGGACTGGGGGATACGCCAGACACCGATAAACTCATCTTT.

In this sample, this clone turned up a few times. A far larger clone differs by one base, so this is likely a read error. Different DNA sequences within this sample yield the same CDR3. The gene calls are TRDV2 and TRDJ1; D may be TRDD3 (6 bases). Looked up from germline, CDR1 is GEAIGNYY and CDR2 is EKD. V was trimmed by 3 bases and J by 0 bases, leaving 13 bases between them. The CDR3 covers 15 residues. The CDR3 bases are TGTGCCTGTGACCTGCTGGGGACGAACACCGATAAACTCATCTTT. This sequence encodes CACDLLGTNTDKLIF.

This clone is categorized as medium-sized. The chain is built from TRDV2 and TRDJ1; 13 positions agree with TRDD3. The CDR3 contains 19 residues. V shed 0 bases, J shed 8 bases, and the junction held 17 bases outside the gene matches. Germline V CDR1 and CDR2: GEAIGNYY, EKD. CDR3: CACDTVLTGGYEVGKKLIF. CDR3 nucleotides: TGTGCCTGTGACACCGTCTTGACTGGGGGATACGAGGTAGGGAAGAAACTCATCTTT.

This clone was counted ten times or more. This chain joins TRDV2 and TRDJ1; 7 nucleotides line up with TRDD3. The germline CDR1 and CDR2 sequences are GEAIGNYY and EKD. The CDR3 totals 20 residues. V shed 3 bases and J 0 bases; nucleotides not matched to a gene: 21. CDR3 region: CACDRLGKPITPADTDKLIF. The CDR3 nucleotides are TGTGCCTGTGACCGACTGGGGAAACCCATAACCCCGGCGGACACCGATAAACTCATCTTT.

In its sample, this clone ranks as medium-sized. CDR3 nucleotides: TGTGCCTGTGACAACCCGCCAGTACTGGGGGATTCTAGCTCCTGGGACACCCGACAGATGTTTTTC. This codes for CACDNPPVLGDSSSWDTRQMFF. This chain links TRDV2 with TRDJ3; 10 nucleotides agree with TRDD3. From germline, CDR1 is GEAIGNYY and CDR2 EKD. J lost 0 bases, V lost 2 bases, and 15 bases had no gene match. CDR3 size: 22 residues.

This clone was counted only a few times. This sequence joins TRDV1 and TRDJ1; D remains unclear. Germline V gene lookup returns CDR1 TSWWSYY and CDR2 QGS. The germline V and J ends were trimmed by 4 bases and 6 bases, with 24 bases remaining between them. This CDR3 has 17 residues. CDR3 bases: TGTGCTCTTGGGGCTTCGGGGTCCCGATCATCACGATATAAACTCATCTTT. Translation: CALGASGSRSSRYKLIF.

The genes are TRDV1 and TRDJ1, with D possibly TRDD3 on 5 matching bases. The J gene, not given by TCRdb, was assigned here from a germline match of the nucleotide sequence. The V gene lost 2 bases and the J gene lost 0 bases, with 22 bases spanning the gap. The CDR3 has 19 residues. Germline CDR1 and CDR2: TSWWSYY and QGS. The CDR3 spells CALGENQGRGPSDTDKLIF. For the CDR3, the DNA is TGTGCTCTTGGGGAAAATCAGGGGCGGGGGCCGTCTGACACCGATAAACTCATCTTT.

This clone is medium-sized within its sample. The V call is TRDV3, the J call TRDJ1; TRDD3 aligns across 7 bases. The V gene end was trimmed by 3 bases and the J gene end by 8 bases; junction bases not matched to a gene: 30. This CDR3 has 19 residues. Germline V gene data show CDR1 as TVYSNPD and CDR2 as GDNSRS (reference sequence). In DNA, the CDR3 is TGTGCCTTCAGGAGGGGGACTACTTCGTACTGGGGAAGACCCACAAAACTCATCTTT. Residues: CAFRRGTTSYWGRPTKLIF.

By its share, this clone is large. V is TRDV2 and J is TRDJ1, with 8 bases that match TRDD3. The CDR3 loop spans 18 amino acids. V lost 3 bases, J lost 0 bases, and 14 bases stayed unmatched. Germline loops: CDR1 GEAIGNYY, CDR2 EKD. The CDR3 DNA is TGTGCCTGTGACGCCTTACTGGGGGCCGGGTCGTACACCGATAAACTCATCTTT. It specifies CACDALLGAGSYTDKLIF.

This clone is medium-sized by share. This chain links TRDV1 with TRDJ1; TRDD3 matches at 13 bases. In the absence of a J gene in TCRdb, the DNA was matched to germline to assign it here. Unmatched junction bases numbered 23, after V lost 0 bases and J lost 7 bases. Germline V CDR1 and CDR2: TSWWSYY, QGS. CDR3 length: 22 amino acids. The CDR3 spells CALGELRGLPPFNWGIRGKLIF. In DNA form, the CDR3 reads TGTGCTCTTGGGGAACTAAGAGGCCTTCCCCCGTTCAACTGGGGGATACGGGGTAAACTCATCTTT.

As regards this clone: It differs at one base from a far larger clone, so likely a read error. Other DNA sequences in the same sample also yield this CDR3. The gene calls are TRDV3 and TRDJ1, with D tentatively TRDD3 (6 bases). The CDR3 totals 16 residues. Germline CDR1 and CDR2: TVYSNPD and GDNSRS (reference sequence). CDR3 loop: CAFSHLVGIQTDKLIF. Here the CDR3 DNA reads TGTGCTTTTTCACACCTAGTGGGGATTCAAACCGATAAACTCATCTTT.

This clone was recorded a few times. At one boundary the junction diverges from the germline segment, which might be a read error. CDR3 sequence reads: CAYDAIATGGDRAGTDKLIF. The CDR3 region has the DNA TGTGCCTATGACGCCATTGCTACGGGGGGGGATCGGGCCGGCACCGATAAACTCATCTTT. V is TRDV2 and J is TRDJ1; TRDD3 matches at 7 bases. The CDR3 covers 20 residues. The germline CDR1 and CDR2 sequences are GEAIGNYY and EKD.

This clone came up a few times. With a far larger clone one base away, a read error is the likely cause. Distinct nucleotide sequences in the sample also encode this CDR3. The chain carries TRDV3 and TRDJ1, with D perhaps being TRDD2 or TRDD3 (7 bases each). Trimming removed 3 bases at V and 4 bases at J, with 39 bases between. The CDR3 runs to 21 residues. Germline V CDR1 and CDR2: TVYSNPD, GDNSRS (reference sequence). The CDR3, as DNA: TGTGCCTTCTCTTCCTATGCCTCTGGGGGTGGGATAAATGAGGTTTTCGATAAACTCATCTTT. Protein sequence: CAFSSYASGGGINEVFDKLIF. Filled out from reference TRDV3 and TRDJ1, the complete variable domain reads CDKVTQSSPDQTVASGSEVVLLCTYDTVYSNPDLFWYRIRPDYSFQFVFYGDNSRSEGADFTQGRFSVKHILTQKAFHLVISPVRTEDSATYYCAFSSYASGGGINEVFDKLIFGKGTRVTVEP.

This clone was counted only a few times. The chain uses TRDV1 and TRDJ1; 7 bases are a match to TRDD3. This CDR3 spans 17 amino acids. With 4 bases clipped from V and 4 bases from J, the junction kept 15 bases outside the gene matches. Germline V lookup: CDR1 TSWWSYY, CDR2 QGS. The CDR3 spells CALGVAGTGDNNDKLIF. DNA for the CDR3: TGTGCTCTTGGGGTAGCGGGTACTGGGGACAACAACGATAAACTCATCTTT.

The chain has TRDV1 and TRDJ1, with 12 bases identical to TRDD3. In the absence of a J gene in TCRdb, the DNA was matched to germline to assign it here. V dropped 3 bases and J dropped 4; count of bases not matched to a gene: 21. CDR1 TSWWSYY and CDR2 QGS come from the germline V gene. This CDR3 is built from 21 residues. CDR3 DNA sequence: TGTGCTCTTGGGGACCGCCCTTCCTACCGGCGAGGCTGGGGGATACGCGATAAACTCATCTTT. The encoded protein is CALGDRPSYRRGWGIRDKLIF.

In its sample, this clone was seen a few times. TCRdb pairs this DNA with a much larger clone's protein that differs at residue 5, likely a read error; the protein shown was translated from the DNA. The rearrangement joins TRDV2 to TRDJ1, with 12 nucleotides matching TRDD3. The germline V gene has CDR1 GEAIGNYY and CDR2 EKD. The V segment lost 2 bases and the J segment 0 bases; nucleotides outside the gene matches: 12. The CDR3 is 19 amino acids. The CDR3 here is CACDKISTGGYPYTDKLIF. The DNA for the CDR3 is TGTGCCTGTGACAAGATCTCGACTGGGGGATACCCGTACACCGATAAACTCATCTTT.

To note about this clone: A read error is likely here: a far larger clone is one base away. Additional DNA sequences in this sample encode the identical CDR3. The chain is built from TRDV2 and TRDJ1, with 10 bases matching TRDD3. The CDR3 is 16 residues long. Germline CDR1 reads GEAIGNYY; CDR2 reads EKD. CDR3 sequence: CACDGMGDTKVDKLIF. As DNA, the CDR3 is TGTGCTTGTGACGGAATGGGGGATACTAAGGTCGATAAACTCATCTTT.

Judged by abundance, this clone is large. The same CDR3 arises from other DNA sequences in this sample as well. The chain carries TRDV2 and TRDJ1, with a weak D call TRDD3 (6 bases). CDR3 length: 18 residues. Looked up from germline, CDR1 is GEAIGNYY and CDR2 is EKD. Trimming pared 1 base from V and 0 bases from J, leaving 20 bases between. The CDR3 DNA sequence: TGTGCCTGTGACACGGTACCTATGGGGATCCGAGACACCGATAAACTCATCTTT. Translating gives CACDTVPMGIRDTDKLIF.

Regarding this clone: A far bigger clonotype differs at one base, so this is likely a read error. The rearrangement joins TRDV3 to TRDJ1; D tentatively reads TRDD2 or TRDD3 (7 bases each). The germline V and J ends were trimmed by 3 bases and 4 bases, with 39 bases remaining between them. This CDR3 contains 21 residues. CDR1 is TVYSNPD, CDR2 GDNSRS, per germline (reference sequence). The CDR3 here is CAFSSYASGGGINEDFDKLIF. CDR3 in DNA: TGTGCCTTCTCTTCCTATGCCTCTGGGGGCGGGATAAATGAGGATTTCGATAAACTCATCTTT.

J is TRDJ1 and V is TRDV1; 11 nucleotides align to TRDD3. TCRdb lists no J gene, so it was determined here by aligning the DNA to germline. V was clipped by 0 bases and J by 3 bases; unmatched bases: 15. Germline V gene lookup returns CDR1 TSWWSYY and CDR2 QGS. The CDR3 runs to 20 residues. DNA of the CDR3: TGTGCTCTTGGGGAACTCGCCCCTCCTTACTGGGGGATATTAGCCGATAAACTCATCTTT. The encoded protein is CALGELAPPYWGILADKLIF.